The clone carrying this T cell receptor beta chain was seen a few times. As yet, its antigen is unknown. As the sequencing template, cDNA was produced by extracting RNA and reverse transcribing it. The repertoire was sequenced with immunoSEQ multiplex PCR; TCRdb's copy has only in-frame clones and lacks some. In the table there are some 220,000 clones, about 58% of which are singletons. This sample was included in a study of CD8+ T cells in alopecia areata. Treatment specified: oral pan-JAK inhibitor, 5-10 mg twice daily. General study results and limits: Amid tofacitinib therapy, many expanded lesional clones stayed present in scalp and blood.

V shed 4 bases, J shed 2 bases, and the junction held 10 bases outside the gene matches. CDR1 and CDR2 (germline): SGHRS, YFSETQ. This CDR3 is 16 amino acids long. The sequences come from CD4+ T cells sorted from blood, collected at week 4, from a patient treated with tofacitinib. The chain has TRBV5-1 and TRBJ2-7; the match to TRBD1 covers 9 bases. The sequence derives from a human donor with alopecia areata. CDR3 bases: TGCGCCAGCAGCGGAGGGTGGGGACAGGGAACCTACGAGCAGTACTTC. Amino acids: CASSGGWGQGTYEQYF.